This TCR beta chain was identified in a study of T-cell reconstitution after alpha-beta-depleted transplantation in children. In germline, CDR1 is MGHRA, CDR2 YSYEKL. Deletions cut 4 bases from V and 4 bases from J, with 20 bases between. CDR3 length: 17 amino acids. This clonotype has just a few counts. Unique molecular identifiers were used in preparing the TCRbeta library. TCRdb fed the PCR reads into MiXCR, producing one record per CDR3 protein. Seen here are nearly 550,000 distinct CDR3 sequences, 15% to 20% observed once, and the top ten hold 3% to 3.5%. The sequenced sample was PBMCs from the stem cell graft donor, obtained from the stem cell graft. The chain combines TRBV4-1 with TRBJ2-1; D is unresolved. This receptor was identified in a human donor who donated a stem cell graft to a child with acute lymphoblastic leukemia. The CDR3 coding sequence is TGCGCCAGCAGCCTTCCACCGTACAGCCGCCCTTACAATGAGCAGTTCTTC. Residues: CASSLPPYSRPYNEQFF.